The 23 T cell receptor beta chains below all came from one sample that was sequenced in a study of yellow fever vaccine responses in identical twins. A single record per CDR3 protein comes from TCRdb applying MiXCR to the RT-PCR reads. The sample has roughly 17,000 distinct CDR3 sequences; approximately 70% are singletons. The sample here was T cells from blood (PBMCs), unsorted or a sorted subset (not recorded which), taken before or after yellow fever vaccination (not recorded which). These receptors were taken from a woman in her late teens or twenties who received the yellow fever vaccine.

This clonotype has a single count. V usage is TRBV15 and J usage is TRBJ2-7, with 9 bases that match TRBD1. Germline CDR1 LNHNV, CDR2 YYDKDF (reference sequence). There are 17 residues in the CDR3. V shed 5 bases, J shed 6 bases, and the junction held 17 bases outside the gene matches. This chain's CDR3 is CATSVGTIRTGVGEQYF. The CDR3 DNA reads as TGTGCCACCAGCGTCGGCACCATTCGGACAGGGGTGGGCGAGCAGTACTTC.

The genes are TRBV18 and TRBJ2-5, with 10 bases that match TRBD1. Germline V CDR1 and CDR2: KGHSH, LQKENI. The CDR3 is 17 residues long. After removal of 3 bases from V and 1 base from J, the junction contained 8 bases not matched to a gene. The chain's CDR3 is CASSPLPGQGLQETQYF. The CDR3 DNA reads TGTGCCAGCTCACCCCTCCCGGGACAGGGGCTCCAAGAGACCCAGTACTTC. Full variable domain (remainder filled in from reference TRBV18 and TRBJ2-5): NAGVMQNPRHLVRRRGQEARLRCSPMKGHSHVYWYRQLPEEGLKFMVYLQKENIIDESGMPKERFSAEFPKEGPSILRIQQVVRGDSAAYFCASSPLPGQGLQETQYFGPGTRLLVL.

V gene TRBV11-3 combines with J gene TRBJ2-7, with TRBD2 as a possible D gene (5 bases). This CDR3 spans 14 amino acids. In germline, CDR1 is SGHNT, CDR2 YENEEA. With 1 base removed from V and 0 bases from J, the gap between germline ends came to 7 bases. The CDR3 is CASSLGGFSYEQYV. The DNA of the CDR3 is TGTGCCAGCAGCTTAGGCGGGTTCTCCTACGAGCAGTACGTC.

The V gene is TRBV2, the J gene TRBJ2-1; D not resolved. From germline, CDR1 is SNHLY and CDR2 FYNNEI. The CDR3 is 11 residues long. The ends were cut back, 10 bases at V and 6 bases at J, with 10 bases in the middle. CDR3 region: CATGFINEQFF. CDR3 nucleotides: TGTGCCACCGGGTTCATCAATGAGCAGTTCTTC.

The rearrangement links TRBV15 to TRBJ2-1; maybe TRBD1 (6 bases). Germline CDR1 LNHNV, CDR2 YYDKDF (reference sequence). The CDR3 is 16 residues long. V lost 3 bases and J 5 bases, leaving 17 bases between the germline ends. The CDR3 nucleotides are TGTGCCACCAGCAGTCAGGGGCTCGACTGCAACAATGAGCAGTTCTTC. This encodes CATSSQGLDCNNEQFF.

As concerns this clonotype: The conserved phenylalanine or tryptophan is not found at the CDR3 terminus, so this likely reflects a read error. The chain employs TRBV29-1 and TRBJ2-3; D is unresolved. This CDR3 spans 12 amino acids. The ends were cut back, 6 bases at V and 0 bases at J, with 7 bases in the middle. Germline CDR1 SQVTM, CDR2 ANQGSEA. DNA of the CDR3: TGCAGCGTCACCACTAGCACAGATACGCAGTATGTT. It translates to CSVTTSTDTQYV.

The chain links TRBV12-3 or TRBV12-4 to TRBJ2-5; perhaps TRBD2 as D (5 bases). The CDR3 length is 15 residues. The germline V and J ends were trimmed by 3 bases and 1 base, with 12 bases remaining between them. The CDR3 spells CASSLIGSPQETQYF. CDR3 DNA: TGTGCCAGCAGTTTGATAGGGAGCCCCCAAGAGACCCAGTACTTC.

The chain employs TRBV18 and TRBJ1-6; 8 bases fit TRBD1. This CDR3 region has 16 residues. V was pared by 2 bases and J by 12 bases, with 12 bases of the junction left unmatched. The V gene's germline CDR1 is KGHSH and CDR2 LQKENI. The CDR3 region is CASSPASDRDMIPLHF. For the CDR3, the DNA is TGTGCCAGCTCACCAGCCTCGGACAGGGATATGATACCCCTCCACTTT.

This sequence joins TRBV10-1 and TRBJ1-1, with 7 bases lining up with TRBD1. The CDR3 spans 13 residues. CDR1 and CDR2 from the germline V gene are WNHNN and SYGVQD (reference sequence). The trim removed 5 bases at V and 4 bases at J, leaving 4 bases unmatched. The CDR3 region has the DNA TGCGCCAGCAGTCCTTCAGGGGGCACTGAAGCTTTCTTT. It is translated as CASSPSGGTEAFF.

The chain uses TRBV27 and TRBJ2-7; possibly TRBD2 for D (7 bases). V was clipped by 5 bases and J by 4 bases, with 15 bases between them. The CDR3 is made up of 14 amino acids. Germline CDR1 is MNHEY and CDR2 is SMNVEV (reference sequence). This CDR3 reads CASSKRDTPYEQYV. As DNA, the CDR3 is TGTGCCAGCAGTAAGCGGGACACCCCATACGAGCAGTACGTC.

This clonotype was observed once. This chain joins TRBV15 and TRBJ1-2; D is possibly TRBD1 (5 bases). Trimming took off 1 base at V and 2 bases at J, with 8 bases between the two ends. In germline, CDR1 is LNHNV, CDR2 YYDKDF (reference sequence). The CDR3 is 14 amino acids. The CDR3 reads CATSRVQVNYGYTF. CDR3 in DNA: TGTGCCACCAGCAGAGTACAGGTGAACTATGGCTACACCTTC. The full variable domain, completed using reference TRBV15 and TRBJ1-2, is DAMVIQNPRYQVTQFGKPVTLSCSQTLNHNVMYWYQQKSSQAPKLLFHYYDKDFNNEADTPDNFQSRRPNTSFCFLDIRSPGLGDTAMYLCATSRVQVNYGYTFGSGTRLTVV.

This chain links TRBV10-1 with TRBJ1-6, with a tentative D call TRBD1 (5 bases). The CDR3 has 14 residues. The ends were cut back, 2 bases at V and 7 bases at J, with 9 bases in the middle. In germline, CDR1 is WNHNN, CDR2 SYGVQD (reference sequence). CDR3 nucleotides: TGCGCCAGCAGTGAGGGACAACCAAATTCACCCCTCCACTTT. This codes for CASSEGQPNSPLHF.

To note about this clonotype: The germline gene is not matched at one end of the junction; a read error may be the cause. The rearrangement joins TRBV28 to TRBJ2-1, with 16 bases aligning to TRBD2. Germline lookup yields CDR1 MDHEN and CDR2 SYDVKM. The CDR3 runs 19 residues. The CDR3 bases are TGTGCCATCAGTGGATCCGGGACTAGCGGGGGGGCCGTCTACAATGAGCAGTTCTTC. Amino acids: CAISGSGTSGGAVYNEQFF. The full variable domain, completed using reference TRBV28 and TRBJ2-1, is DVKVTQSSRYLVKRTGEKVFLECVQDMDHENMFWYRQDPGLGLRLIYFSYDVKMKEKGDIPEGYSVSREKKERFSLILESASTNQTSMYLCAISGSGTSGGAVYNEQFFGPGTRLTVL.

DNA for the CDR3: TGCAGTGCCAGGAAAGGCCAGAGCAATCAGCCCCAGCATTTT. Its translation is CSARKGQSNQPQHF. The chain recombines TRBV20-1 with TRBJ1-5; D gene ambiguous. The CDR3 has 14 residues. CDR1 and CDR2 (germline): DFQATT, SNEGSKA (reference sequence). Trimming removed 6 bases at V and 1 base at J, with 13 bases between.

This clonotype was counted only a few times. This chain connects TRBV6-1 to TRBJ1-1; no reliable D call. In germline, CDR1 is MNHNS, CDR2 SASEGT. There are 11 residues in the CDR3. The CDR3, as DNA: TGTGGGTCAGGTAATTACACTGAAGCTTTCTTT. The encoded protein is CGSGNYTEAFF.

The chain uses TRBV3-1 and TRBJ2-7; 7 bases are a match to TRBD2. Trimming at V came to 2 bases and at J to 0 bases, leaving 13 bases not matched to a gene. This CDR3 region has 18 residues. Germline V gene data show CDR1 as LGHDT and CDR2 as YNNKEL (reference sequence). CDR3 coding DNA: TGTGCCAGCAGCCAAAAAGGTGCCGGACTAGTTAGCTCCTACGAGCAGTACTTC. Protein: CASSQKGAGLVSSYEQYF.

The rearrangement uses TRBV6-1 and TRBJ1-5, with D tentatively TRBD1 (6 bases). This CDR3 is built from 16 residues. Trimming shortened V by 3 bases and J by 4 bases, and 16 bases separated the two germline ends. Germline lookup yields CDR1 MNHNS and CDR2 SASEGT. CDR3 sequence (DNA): TGTGCCAGCAGTGAGGCGGTCAGGGGAGAAAATCAGCCCCAGCATTTT. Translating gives CASSEAVRGENQPQHF.

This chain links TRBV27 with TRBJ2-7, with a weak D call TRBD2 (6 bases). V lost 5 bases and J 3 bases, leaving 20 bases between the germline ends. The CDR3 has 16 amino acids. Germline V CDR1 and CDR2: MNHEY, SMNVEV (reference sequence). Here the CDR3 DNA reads TGTGCCAGCAGTCCTCATACCGGGACTGCCTACTACGAGCAGTACTTC. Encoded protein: CASSPHTGTAYYEQYF.

CDR3 in DNA: TGTGCCAGCAGCCGCCAGGGGCAGGATGAGCAGTTCTTC. Translation gives CASSRQGQDEQFF. The J gene is TRBJ2-1, the V gene TRBV7-9; possible D gene TRBD1, 6 bases. The V end was cut by 5 bases, the J end by 8 bases, with 13 bases between. Germline-derived CDR1 and CDR2 are SEHNR and FQNEAQ (reference sequence). This CDR3 is built from 13 residues.

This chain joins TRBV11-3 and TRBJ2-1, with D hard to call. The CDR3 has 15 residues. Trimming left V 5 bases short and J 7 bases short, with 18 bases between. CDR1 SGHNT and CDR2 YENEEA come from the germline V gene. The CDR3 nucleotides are TGTGCCAGCAGCCCTAACTCGATCTACGGGAATGAGCAGTTCTTC. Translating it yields CASSPNSIYGNEQFF.

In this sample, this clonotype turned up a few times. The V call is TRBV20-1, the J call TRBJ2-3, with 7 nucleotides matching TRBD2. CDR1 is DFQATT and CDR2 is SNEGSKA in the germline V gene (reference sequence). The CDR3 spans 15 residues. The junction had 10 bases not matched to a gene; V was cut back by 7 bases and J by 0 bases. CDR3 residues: CSGSGGGTSTDTQYF. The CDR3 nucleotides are TGCAGTGGATCAGGCGGGGGAACCAGCACAGATACGCAGTATTTT.

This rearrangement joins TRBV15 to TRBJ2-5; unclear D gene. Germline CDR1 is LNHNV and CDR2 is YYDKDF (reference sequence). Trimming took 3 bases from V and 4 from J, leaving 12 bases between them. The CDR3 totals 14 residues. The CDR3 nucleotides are TGTGCCACCAGCAGCCAAGTTTTAACAGAGACCCAGTACTTC. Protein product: CATSSQVLTETQYF.

The CDR3 spells CASSETETQYF. The CDR3, as DNA: TGCGCCAGCAGCGAGACGGAGACCCAGTACTTC. The chain is built from TRBV4-1 and TRBJ2-5, with D hard to call. CDR3 length: 11 residues. CDR1 is MGHRA and CDR2 is YSYEKL in the germline V gene. With 5 bases removed from V and 5 bases from J, the gap between germline ends came to 6 bases.